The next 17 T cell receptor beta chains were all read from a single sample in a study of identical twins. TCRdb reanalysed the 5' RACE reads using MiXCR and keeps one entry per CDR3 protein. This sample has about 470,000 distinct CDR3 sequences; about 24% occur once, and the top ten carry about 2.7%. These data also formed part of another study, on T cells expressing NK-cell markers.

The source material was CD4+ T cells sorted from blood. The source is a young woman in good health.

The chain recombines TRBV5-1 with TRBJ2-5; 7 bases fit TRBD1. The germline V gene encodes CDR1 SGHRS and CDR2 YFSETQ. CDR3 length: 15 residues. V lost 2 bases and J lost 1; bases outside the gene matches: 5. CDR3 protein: CASSFLQGRQETQYF. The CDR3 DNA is TGCGCCAGCAGCTTTCTACAGGGGCGCCAAGAGACCCAGTACTTC.

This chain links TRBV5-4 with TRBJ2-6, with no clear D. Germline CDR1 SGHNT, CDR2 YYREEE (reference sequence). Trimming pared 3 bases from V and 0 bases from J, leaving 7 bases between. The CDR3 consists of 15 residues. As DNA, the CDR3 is TGTGCCAGCAGCTCAGACATCTCTGGGGCCAACGTCCTGACTTTC. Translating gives CASSSDISGANVLTF.

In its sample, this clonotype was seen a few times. The CDR3 coding sequence is TGTGCCAGCAGCATTTGGACTAGCGGGGGGGTAGGAGATACGCAGTATTTT. It codes for CASSIWTSGGVGDTQYF. The V and J genes are TRBV9 and TRBJ2-3, with TRBD2 matching 15 bases. This CDR3 contains 17 residues. CDR1 SGDLS and CDR2 YYNGEE come from the germline V gene. After removal of 4 bases from V and 5 bases from J, the junction contained 8 bases not matched to a gene.

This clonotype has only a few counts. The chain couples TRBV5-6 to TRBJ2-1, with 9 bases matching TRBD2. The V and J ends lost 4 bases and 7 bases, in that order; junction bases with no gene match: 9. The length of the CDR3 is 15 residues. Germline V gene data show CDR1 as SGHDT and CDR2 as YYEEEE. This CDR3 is CASSSGGIGWNEQFF. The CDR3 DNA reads TGTGCCAGCAGCAGCGGGGGGATAGGTTGGAATGAGCAGTTCTTC.

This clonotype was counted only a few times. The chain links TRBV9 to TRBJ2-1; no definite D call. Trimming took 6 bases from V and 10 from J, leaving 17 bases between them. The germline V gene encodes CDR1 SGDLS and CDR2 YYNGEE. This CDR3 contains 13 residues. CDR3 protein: CASNAIGFDEQFF. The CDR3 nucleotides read TGTGCCAGCAACGCTATTGGTTTTGACGAGCAGTTCTTC.

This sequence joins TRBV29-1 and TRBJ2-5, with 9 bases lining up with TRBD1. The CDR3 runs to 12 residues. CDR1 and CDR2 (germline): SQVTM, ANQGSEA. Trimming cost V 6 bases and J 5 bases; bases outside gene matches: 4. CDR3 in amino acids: CSVGDREETQYF. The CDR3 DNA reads TGCAGCGTGGGGGACAGGGAGGAGACCCAGTACTTC.

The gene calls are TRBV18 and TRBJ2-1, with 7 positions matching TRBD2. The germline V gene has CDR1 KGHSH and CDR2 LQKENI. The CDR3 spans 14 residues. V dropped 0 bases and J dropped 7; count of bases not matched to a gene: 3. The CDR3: CASSPPLARNEQFF. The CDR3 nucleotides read TGTGCCAGCTCACCACCACTAGCGAGGAATGAGCAGTTCTTC.

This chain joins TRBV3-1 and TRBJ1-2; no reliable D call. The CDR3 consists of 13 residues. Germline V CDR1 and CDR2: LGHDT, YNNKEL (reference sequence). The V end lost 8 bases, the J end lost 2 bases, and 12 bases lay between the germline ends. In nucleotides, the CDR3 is TGTGCCAGCGGGCGTCGGAACAACTATGGCTACACCTTC. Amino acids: CASGRRNNYGYTF.

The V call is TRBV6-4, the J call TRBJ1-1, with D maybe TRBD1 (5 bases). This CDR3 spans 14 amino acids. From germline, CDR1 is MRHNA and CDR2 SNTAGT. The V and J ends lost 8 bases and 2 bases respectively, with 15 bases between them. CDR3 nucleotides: TGTGCCAGCGTGGACGGGGGAGGAAACACTGAAGCTTTCTTT. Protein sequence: CASVDGGGNTEAFF.

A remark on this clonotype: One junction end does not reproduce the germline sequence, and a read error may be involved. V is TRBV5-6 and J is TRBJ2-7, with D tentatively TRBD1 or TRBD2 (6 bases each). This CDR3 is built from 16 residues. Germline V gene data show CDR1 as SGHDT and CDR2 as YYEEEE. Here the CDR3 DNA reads TGTGCCAGCTTCGGGAAGGGGGGCGCCTCTCGTGCCGAGGAGTACTTC. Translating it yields CASFGKGGASRAEEYF.

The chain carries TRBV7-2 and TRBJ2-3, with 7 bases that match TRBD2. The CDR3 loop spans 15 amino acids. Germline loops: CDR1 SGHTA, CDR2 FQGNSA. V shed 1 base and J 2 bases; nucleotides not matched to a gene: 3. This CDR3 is CASSLGGGYTDTQYF. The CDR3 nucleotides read TGTGCCAGCAGCTTAGGCGGGGGATACACAGATACGCAGTATTTT.

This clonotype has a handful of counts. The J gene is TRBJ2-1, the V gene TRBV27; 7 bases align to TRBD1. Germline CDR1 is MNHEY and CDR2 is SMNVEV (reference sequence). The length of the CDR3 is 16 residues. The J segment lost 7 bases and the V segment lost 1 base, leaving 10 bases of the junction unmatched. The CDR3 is CASSLYRQGIRNEQFF. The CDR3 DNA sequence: TGTGCCAGCAGTTTATATCGACAGGGTATCAGGAATGAGCAGTTCTTC.

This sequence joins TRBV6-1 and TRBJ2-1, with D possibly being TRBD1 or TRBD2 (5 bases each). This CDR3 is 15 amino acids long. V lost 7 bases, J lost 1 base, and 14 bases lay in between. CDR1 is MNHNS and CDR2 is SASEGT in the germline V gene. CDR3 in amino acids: CASKPTGGSYNEQFF. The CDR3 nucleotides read TGTGCCAGCAAGCCCACAGGCGGGTCCTACAATGAGCAGTTCTTC.

The CDR3 sequence: CASSQVSSQDYEQYF. CDR3 DNA: TGCGCCAGCAGCCAAGTCTCATCACAGGACTACGAGCAGTACTTC. The V gene is TRBV4-3, the J gene TRBJ2-7; maybe TRBD1 (5 bases). The CDR3 totals 15 residues. Germline-derived CDR1 and CDR2 are LGHNA and YSLEER. The V gene lost 1 base and the J gene lost 3 bases, with 13 bases spanning the gap.

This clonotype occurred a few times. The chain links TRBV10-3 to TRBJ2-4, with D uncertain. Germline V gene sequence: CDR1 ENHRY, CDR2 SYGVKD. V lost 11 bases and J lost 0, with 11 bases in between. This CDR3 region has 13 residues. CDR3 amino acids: CAVGEAAKNIQYF. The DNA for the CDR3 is TGTGCCGTAGGTGAGGCAGCCAAAAACATTCAGTACTTC.

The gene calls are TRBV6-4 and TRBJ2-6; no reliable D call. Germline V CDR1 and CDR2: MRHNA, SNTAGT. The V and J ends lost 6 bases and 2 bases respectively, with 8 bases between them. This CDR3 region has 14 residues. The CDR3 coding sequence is TGTGCCAGCAGCGCTTTAGCTGGGGCCAACGTCCTGACTTTC. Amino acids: CASSALAGANVLTF.

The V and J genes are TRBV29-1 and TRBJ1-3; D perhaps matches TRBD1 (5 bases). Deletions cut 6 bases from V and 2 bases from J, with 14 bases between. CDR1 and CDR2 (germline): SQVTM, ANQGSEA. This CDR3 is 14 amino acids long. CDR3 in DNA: TGCAGCGTGTCCGATTGGGGGGCTGGAAACACCATATATTTT. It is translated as CSVSDWGAGNTIYF.